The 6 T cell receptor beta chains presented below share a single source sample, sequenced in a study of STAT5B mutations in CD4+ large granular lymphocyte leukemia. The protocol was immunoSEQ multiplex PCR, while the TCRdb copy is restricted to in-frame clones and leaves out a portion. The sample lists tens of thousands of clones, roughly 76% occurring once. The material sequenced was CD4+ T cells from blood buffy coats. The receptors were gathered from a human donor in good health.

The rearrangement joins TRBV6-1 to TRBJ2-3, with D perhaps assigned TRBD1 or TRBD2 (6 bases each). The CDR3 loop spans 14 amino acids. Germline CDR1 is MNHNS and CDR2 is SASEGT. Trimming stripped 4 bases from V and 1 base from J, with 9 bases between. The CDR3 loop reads CASSGGARTDTQYF. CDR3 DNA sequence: TGTGCCAGCAGTGGGGGGGCCCGCACAGATACGCAGTATTTT.

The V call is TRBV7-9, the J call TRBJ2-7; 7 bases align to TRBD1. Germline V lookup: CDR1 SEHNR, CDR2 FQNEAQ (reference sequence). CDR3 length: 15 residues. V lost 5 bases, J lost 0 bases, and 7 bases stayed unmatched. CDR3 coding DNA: TGTGCCAGCAGCACCCGGACAGGCCTCTCCTACGAGCAGTACTTC. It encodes CASSTRTGLSYEQYF.

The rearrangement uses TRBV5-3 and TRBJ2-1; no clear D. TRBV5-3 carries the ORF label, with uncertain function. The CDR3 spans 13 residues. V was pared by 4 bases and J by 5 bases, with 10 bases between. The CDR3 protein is CARSKDGDNEQFF. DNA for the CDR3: TGTGCCAGAAGCAAGGACGGAGACAATGAGCAGTTCTTC.

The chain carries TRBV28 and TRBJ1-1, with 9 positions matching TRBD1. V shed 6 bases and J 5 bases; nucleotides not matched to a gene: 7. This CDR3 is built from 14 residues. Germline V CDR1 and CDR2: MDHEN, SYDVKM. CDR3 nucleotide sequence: TGTGCCAGCAGCTCCGGACAGGGGAGTACTGAAGCTTTCTTT. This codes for CASSSGQGSTEAFF.

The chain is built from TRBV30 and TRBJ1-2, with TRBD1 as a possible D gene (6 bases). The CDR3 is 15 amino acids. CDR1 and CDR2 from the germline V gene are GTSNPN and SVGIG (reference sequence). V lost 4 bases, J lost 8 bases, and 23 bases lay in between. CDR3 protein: CAWIPPGGGFGGYTF. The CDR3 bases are TGTGCCTGGATCCCCCCGGGGGGCGGATTTGGCGGCTACACCTTC. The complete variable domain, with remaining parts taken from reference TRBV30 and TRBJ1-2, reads SQTIHQWPATLVQPVGSPLSLECTVEGTSNPNLYWYRQAAGRGLQLLFYSVGIGQISSEVPQNLSASRPQDRQFILSSKKLLLSDSGFYLCAWIPPGGGFGGYTFGSGTRLTVV.

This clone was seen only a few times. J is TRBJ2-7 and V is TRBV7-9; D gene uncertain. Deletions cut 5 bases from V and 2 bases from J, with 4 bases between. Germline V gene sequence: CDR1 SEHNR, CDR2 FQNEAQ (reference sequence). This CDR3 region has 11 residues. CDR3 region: CASSLTYEQYF. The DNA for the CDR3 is TGTGCCAGCAGCCTAACCTACGAGCAGTACTTC.